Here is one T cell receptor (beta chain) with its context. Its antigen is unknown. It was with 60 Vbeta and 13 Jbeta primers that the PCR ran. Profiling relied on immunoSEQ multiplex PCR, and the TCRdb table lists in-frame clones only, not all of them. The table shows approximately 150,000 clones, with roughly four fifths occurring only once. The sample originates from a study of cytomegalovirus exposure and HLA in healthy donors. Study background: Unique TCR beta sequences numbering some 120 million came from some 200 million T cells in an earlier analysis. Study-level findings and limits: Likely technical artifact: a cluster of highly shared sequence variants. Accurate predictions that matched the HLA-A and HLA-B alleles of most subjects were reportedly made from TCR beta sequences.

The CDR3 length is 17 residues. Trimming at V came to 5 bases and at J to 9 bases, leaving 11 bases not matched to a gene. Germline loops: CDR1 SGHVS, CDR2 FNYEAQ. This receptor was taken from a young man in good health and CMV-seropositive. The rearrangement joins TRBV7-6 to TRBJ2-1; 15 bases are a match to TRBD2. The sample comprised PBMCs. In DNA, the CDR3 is TGTGCCAGCAGCCGAGGACTAGCGGGAGGGGTACTTGGTGAGCAGTTCTTC. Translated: CASSRGLAGGVLGEQFF.